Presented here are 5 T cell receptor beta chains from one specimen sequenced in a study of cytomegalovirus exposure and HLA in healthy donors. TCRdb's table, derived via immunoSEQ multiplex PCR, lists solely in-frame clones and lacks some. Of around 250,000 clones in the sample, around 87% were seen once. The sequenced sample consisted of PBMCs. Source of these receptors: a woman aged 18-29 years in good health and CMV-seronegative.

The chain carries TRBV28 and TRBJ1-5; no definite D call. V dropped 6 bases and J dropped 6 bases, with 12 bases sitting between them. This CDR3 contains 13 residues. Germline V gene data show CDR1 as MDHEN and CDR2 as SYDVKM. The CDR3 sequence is CASRALAVQPQHF. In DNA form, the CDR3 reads TGTGCCAGCAGGGCTCTTGCGGTTCAGCCCCAGCATTTT.

Written as DNA, the CDR3 is TGTGCCAGCGGGCAGGGCTACGAGCAGTACGTC. This gives the protein CASGQGYEQYV. The chain couples TRBV6-5 to TRBJ2-7; D might be TRBD1 (5 bases). CDR1 is MNHEY, CDR2 SVGAGI, per germline. The CDR3 covers 11 residues. The ends were cut back, 8 bases at V and 3 bases at J, with 8 bases in the middle.

CDR3: CASSPRTDYNEQFF. The DNA for the CDR3 is TGTGCCAGCAGCCCAAGGACAGACTACAATGAGCAGTTCTTC. V gene TRBV9 combines with J gene TRBJ2-1, with D tentatively TRBD1 (6 bases). The germline V gene has CDR1 SGDLS and CDR2 YYNGEE. V gave up 4 bases and J gave up 3 bases, with 11 bases separating them. The CDR3 covers 14 residues. Using reference TRBV9 and TRBJ2-1 for the parts outside the CDR3, the full variable domain is DSGVTQTPKHLITATGQRVTLRCSPRSGDLSVYWYQQSLDQGLQFLIQYYNGEERAKGNILERFSAQQFPDLHSELNLSSLELGDSALYFCASSPRTDYNEQFFGPGTRLTVL.

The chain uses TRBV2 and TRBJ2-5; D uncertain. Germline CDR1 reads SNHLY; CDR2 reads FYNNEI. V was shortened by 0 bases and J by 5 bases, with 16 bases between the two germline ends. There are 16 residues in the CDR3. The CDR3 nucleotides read TGTGCCAGCAGTGAAGCGTTCTTGGCGGTTGGTGAGACCCAGTACTTC. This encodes CASSEAFLAVGETQYF.

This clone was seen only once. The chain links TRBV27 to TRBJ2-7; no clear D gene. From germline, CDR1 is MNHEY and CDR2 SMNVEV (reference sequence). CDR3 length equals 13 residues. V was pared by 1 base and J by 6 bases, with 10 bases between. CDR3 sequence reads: CASSLLQSFEQYF. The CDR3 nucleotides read TGTGCCAGCAGTTTATTACAGTCGTTCGAGCAGTACTTC.